These T cell receptor beta chains were read from a single sample in a study of blood T cell repertoires in COVID-19. Using immunoSEQ multiplex PCR, the repertoire was profiled, and TCRdb retains in-frame clones only, with some absent. The table records roughly 240,000 clones, around 88% of them present only once. The specimen sequenced was PBMCs or T cells enriched from blood (not recorded which). These TCRs come from a woman aged 40 to 50 with acute COVID-19. The CDR3 runs from the conserved cysteine through the conserved F or W. Each record gives: D gene, CDR3 length, J gene, V gene, clone size, CDR3 protein, CDR3 DNA. A D gene is named only where the DNA matches it firmly. Not all rows give a size; the values are once, few, many and, for expanded clones, a class.

-	14	TRBJ1-3	TRBV5-1	-	CASSSGGAGNTIYF	TGCGCCAGCAGCTCCGGGGGGGCGGGAAACACCATATATTTT
-	15	TRBJ1-3	TRBV5-6	-	CASAPLGAPGNTIYF	TGTGCCAGCGCACCGTTAGGGGCCCCTGGAAACACCATATATTTT
-	14	TRBJ1-2	TRBV5-1	-	CASSLGQSYYGYTF	TGCGCCAGCAGCTTGGGACAGTCTTACTATGGCTACACCTTC
TRBD1	12	TRBJ1-2	TRBV30	-	CAWSVQGGGYTF	TGTGCCTGGAGTGTCCAGGGGGGTGGCTACACCTTC
-	15	TRBJ2-2	TRBV19	-	CASRGAGQLTGELFF	TGTGCCAGTAGAGGGGCAGGACAGCTCACCGGGGAGCTGTTTTTT
-	15	TRBJ1-2	TRBV7-9	once	CASSPAREQVYGYTF	TGTGCCAGCAGCCCAGCTCGAGAGCAGGTTTATGGCTACACCTTC
-	16	TRBJ1-6	TRBV5-4	-	CASSLDRGRSNSPLHF	TGTGCCAGCAGCTTGGATCGGGGGAGATCAAATTCACCCCTCCACTTT
-	13	TRBJ2-4	TRBV7-2	once	CASSLRQGGIQYF	TGTGCCAGCAGCTTAAGGCAGGGCGGCATTCAGTACTTC
-	15	TRBJ1-2	TRBV2	-	CASSFSAGAGYGYTF	TGTGCCAGCTCCTTCTCTGCAGGGGCAGGCTATGGCTACACCTTC
TRBD2	16	TRBJ2-1	TRBV5-1	-	CASSLALAAGNNEQFF	TGCGCCAGCAGCTTGGCACTAGCGGCAGGGAACAATGAGCAGTTCTTC
TRBD2	15	TRBJ2-3	TRBV6-6	-	CASSYSGLAGDTQYF	TGTGCCAGCAGTTACTCGGGACTAGCGGGAGATACGCAGTATTTT
TRBD1	12	TRBJ1-2	TRBV6-5	-	CASRTTGKGYTF	TGTGCCAGCAGAACGACAGGGAAAGGCTACACCTTC
TRBD1	15	TRBJ1-6	TRBV11-2	-	CASSFAGTGRSPLHF	TGTGCCAGCAGCTTTGCCGGGACAGGGCGTTCACCCCTCCACTTT
TRBD2	18	TRBJ2-3	TRBV5-1	-	CASSSRLAGGGSTDTQYF	TGCGCCAGCAGCTCGCGACTAGCGGGGGGCGGGTCAACAGATACGCAGTATTTT
-	15	TRBJ1-5	TRBV7-2	-	CASSLEDSSNQPQHF	TGTGCCAGCAGCTTAGAAGACAGTAGCAATCAGCCCCAGCATTTT
-	13	TRBJ1-2	TRBV2	-	CASSDAVSYGYTF	TGTGCCAGCAGTGACGCGGTCAGCTATGGCTACACCTTC